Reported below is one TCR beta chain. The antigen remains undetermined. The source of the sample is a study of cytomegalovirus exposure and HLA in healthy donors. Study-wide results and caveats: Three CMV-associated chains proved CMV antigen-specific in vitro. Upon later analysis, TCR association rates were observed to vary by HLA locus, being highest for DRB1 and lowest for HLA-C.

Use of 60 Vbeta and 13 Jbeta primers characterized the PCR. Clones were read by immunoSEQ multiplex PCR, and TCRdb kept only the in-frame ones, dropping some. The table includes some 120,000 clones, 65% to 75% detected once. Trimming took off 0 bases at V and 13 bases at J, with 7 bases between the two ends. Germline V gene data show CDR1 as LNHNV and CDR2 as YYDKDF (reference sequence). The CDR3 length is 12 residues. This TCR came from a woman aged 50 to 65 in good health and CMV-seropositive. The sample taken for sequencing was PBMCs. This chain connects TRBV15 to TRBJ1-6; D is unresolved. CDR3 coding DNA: TGTGCCACCAGCAGAGATAGAGGCCCCCTCCACTTT. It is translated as CATSRDRGPLHF.